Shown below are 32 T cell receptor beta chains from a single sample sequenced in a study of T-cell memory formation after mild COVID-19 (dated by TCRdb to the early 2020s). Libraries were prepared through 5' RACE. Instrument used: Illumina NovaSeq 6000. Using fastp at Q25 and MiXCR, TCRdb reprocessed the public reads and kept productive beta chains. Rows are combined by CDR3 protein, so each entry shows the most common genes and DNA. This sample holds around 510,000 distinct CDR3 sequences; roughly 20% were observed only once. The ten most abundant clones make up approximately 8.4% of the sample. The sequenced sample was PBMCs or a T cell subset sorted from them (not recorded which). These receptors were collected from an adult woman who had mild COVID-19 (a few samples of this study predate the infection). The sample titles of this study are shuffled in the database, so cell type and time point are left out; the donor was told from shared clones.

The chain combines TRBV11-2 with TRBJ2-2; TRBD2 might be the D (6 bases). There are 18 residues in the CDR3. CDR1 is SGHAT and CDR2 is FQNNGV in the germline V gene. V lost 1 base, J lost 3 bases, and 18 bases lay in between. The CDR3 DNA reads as TGTGCCAGCAGCTTAGGGCCCTACGGGGGTATATACACCGGGGAGCTGTTTTTT. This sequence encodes CASSLGPYGGIYTGELFF.

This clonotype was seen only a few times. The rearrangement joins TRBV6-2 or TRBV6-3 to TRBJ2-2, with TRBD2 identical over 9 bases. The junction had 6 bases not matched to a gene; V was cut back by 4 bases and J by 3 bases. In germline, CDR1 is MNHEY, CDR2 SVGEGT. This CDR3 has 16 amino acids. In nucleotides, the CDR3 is TGTGCCAGCAGTTTGACTAGCGGACTATACACCGGGGAGCTGTTTTTT. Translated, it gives CASSLTSGLYTGELFF.

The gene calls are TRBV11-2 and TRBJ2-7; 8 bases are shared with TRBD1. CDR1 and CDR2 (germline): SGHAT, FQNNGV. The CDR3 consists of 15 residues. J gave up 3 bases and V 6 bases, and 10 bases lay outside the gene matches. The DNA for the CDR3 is TGTGCCAGCAGAAACTCCTACAGGGGGGTCTACGAGCAGTACTTC. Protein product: CASRNSYRGVYEQYF.

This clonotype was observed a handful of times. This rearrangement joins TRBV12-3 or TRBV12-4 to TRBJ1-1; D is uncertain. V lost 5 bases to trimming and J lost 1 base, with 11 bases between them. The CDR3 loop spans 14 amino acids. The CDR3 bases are TGTGCCAGCAGTGTCAGAAGAAGGAACACTGAAGCTTTCTTT. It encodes CASSVRRRNTEAFF.

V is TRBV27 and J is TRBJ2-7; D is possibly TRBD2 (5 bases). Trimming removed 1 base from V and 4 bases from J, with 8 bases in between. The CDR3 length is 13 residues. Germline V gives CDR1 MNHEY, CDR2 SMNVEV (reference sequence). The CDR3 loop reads CASSLYRTYEQYF. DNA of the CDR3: TGTGCCAGCAGTTTATATCGGACTTACGAGCAGTACTTC.

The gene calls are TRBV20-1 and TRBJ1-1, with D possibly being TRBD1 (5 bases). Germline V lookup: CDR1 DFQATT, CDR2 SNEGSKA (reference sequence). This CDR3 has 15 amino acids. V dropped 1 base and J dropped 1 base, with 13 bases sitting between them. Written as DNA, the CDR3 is TGCAGTGCTAGAGTCCGATTAGGGACGAACACTGAAGCTTTCTTT. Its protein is CSARVRLGTNTEAFF.

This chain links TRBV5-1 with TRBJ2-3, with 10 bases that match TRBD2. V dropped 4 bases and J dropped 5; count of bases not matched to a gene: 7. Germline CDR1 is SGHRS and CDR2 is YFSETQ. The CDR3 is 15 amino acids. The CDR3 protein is CASSALAGRRDTQYF. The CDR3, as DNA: TGCGCCAGCAGCGCACTAGCGGGGAGAAGAGATACGCAGTATTTT.

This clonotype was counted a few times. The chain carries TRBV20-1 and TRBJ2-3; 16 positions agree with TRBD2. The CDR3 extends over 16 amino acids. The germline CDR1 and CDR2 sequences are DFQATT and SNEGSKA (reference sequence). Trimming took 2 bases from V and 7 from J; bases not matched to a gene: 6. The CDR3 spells CSARTGTSGGAHTQYF. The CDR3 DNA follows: TGCAGTGCTAGAACCGGGACTAGCGGGGGGGCACATACGCAGTATTTT.

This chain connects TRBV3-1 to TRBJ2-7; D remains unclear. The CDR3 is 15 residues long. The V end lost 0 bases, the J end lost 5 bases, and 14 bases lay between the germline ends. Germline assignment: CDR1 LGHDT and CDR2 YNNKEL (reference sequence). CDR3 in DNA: TGTGCCAGCAGCCAAGATTCGGTGAGTTTCCACGAGCAGTACTTC. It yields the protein CASSQDSVSFHEQYF.

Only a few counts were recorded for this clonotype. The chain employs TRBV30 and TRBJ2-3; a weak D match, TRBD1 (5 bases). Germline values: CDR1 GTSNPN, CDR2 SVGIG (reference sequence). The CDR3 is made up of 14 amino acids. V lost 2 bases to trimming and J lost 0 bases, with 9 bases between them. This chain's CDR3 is CAWSLGASTDTQYF. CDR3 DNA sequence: TGTGCCTGGAGTTTAGGGGCGAGCACAGATACGCAGTATTTT.

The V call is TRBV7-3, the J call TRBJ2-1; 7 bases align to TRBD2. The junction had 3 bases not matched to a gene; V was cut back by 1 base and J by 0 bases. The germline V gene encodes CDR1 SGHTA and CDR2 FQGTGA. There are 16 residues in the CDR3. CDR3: CASSLSGGSSYNEQFF. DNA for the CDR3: TGTGCCAGCAGCTTAAGCGGCGGGAGCTCCTACAATGAGCAGTTCTTC.

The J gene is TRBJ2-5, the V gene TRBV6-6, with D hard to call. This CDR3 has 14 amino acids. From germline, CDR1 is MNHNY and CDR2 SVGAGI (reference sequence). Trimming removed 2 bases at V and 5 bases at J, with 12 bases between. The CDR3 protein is CASSYGNGHETQYF. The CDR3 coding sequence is TGTGCCAGCAGTTACGGTAACGGCCACGAGACCCAGTACTTC.

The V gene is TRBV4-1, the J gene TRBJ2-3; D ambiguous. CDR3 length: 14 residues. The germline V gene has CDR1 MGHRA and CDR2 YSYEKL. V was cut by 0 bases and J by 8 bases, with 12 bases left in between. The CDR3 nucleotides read TGCGCCAGCAGCCAAGAAGCCCTTACTCCTACGCAGTATTTT. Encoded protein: CASSQEALTPTQYF.

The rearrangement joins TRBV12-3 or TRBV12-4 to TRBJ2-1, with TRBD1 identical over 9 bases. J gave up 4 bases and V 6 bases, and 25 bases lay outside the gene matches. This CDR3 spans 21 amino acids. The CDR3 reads CASSPDEDSGTGFGTYNEQFF. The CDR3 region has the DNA TGTGCCAGCAGCCCTGATGAAGATTCCGGGACAGGGTTTGGTACATACAATGAGCAGTTCTTC.

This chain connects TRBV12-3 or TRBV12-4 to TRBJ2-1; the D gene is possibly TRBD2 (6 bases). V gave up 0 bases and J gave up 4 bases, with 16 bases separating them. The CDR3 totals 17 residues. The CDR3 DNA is TGTGCCAGCAGTTTAGCGGGGGGAACTAGAGCTTACAATGAGCAGTTCTTC. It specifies CASSLAGGTRAYNEQFF.

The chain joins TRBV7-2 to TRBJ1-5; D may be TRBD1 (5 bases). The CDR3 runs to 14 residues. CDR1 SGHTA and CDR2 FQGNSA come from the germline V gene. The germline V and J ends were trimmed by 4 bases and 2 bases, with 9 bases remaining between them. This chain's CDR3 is CASSSRVGNQPQHF. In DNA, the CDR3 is TGTGCCAGCAGCTCCAGGGTCGGCAATCAGCCCCAGCATTTT. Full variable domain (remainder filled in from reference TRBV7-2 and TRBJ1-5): GAGVSQSPSNKVTEKGKDVELRCDPISGHTALYWYRQSLGQGLEFLIYFQGNSAPDKSGLPSDRFSAERTGGSVSTLTIQRTQQEDSAVYLCASSSRVGNQPQHFGDGTRLSIL.

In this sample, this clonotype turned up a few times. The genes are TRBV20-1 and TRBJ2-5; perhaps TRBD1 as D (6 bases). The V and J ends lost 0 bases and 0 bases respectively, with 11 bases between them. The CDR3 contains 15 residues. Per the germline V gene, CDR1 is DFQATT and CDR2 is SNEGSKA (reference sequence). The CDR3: CSAREFGQYQETQYF. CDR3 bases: TGCAGTGCTAGAGAGTTTGGACAGTACCAAGAGACCCAGTACTTC.

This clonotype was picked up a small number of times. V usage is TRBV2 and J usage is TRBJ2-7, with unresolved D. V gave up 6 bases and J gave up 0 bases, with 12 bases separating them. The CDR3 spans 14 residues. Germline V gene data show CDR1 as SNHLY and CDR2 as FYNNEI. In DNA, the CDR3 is TGTGCCAGCAGCCCTAGGATATCCTCCTACGAGCAGTACTTC. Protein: CASSPRISSYEQYF. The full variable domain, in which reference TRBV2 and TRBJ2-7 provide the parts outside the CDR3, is EPEVTQTPSHQVTQMGQEVILRCVPISNHLYFYWYRQILGQKVEFLVSFYNNEISEKSEIFDDQFSVERPDGSNFTLKIRSTKLEDSAMYFCASSPRISSYEQYFGPGTRLTVT.

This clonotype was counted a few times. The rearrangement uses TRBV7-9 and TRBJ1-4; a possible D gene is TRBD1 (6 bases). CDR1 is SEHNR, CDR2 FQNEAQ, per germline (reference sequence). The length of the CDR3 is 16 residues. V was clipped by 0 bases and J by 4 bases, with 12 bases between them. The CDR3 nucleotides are TGTGCCAGCAGCTTAGCGCCGGCAGGGGATAATGAAAAACTGTTTTTT. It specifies CASSLAPAGDNEKLFF. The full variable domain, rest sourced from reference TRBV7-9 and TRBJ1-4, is DTGVSQNPRHKITKRGQNVTFRCDPISEHNRLYWYRQTLGQGPEFLTYFQNEAQLEKSRLLSDRFSAERPKGSFSTLEIQRTEQGDSAMYLCASSLAPAGDNEKLFFGSGTQLSVL.

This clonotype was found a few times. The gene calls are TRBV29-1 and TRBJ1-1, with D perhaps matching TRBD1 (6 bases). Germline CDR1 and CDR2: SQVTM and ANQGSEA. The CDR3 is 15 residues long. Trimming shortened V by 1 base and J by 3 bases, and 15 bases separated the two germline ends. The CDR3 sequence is CSVEGSEEGDTEAFF. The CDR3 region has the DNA TGCAGCGTTGAAGGATCCGAAGAGGGGGACACTGAAGCTTTCTTT.

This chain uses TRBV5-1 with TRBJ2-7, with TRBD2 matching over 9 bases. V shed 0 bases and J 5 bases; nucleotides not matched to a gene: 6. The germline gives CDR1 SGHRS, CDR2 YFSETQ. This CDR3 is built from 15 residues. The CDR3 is CASSLGRGGQDEQYF. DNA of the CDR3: TGCGCCAGCAGCTTGGGGCGGGGGGGCCAGGACGAGCAGTACTTC.

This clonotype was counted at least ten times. The chain's CDR3 is CASSESTGGELFF. DNA for the CDR3: TGTGCCAGCAGTGAATCGACAGGAGGGGAGCTGTTTTTT. The chain employs TRBV2 and TRBJ2-2, with D perhaps matching TRBD1 (6 bases). CDR1 and CDR2 from the germline V gene are SNHLY and FYNNEI. Trimming shortened V by 2 bases and J by 8 bases, and 9 bases separated the two germline ends. The length of the CDR3 is 13 residues. Together with reference TRBV2 and TRBJ2-2, the CDR3 gives the full variable domain: EPEVTQTPSHQVTQMGQEVILRCVPISNHLYFYWYRQILGQKVEFLVSFYNNEISEKSEIFDDQFSVERPDGSNFTLKIRSTKLEDSAMYFCASSESTGGELFFGEGSRLTVL.

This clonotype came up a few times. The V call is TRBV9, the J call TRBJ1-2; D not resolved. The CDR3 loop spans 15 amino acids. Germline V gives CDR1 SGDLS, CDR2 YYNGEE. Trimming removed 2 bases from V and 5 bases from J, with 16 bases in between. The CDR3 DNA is TGTGCCAGCAGCGTGGCGGACGGAGCGGTTTATGGCTACACCTTC. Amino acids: CASSVADGAVYGYTF. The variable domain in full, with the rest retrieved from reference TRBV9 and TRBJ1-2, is DSGVTQTPKHLITATGQRVTLRCSPRSGDLSVYWYQQSLDQGLQFLIQYYNGEERAKGNILERFSAQQFPDLHSELNLSSLELGDSALYFCASSVADGAVYGYTFGSGTRLTVV.

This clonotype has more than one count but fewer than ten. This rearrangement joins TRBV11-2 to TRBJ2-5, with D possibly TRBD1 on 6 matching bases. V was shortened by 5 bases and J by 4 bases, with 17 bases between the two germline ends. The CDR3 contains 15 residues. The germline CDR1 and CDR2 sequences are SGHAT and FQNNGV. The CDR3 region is CASSQTGSSGETQYF. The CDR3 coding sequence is TGTGCCAGCAGCCAAACAGGGTCTTCGGGAGAGACCCAGTACTTC.

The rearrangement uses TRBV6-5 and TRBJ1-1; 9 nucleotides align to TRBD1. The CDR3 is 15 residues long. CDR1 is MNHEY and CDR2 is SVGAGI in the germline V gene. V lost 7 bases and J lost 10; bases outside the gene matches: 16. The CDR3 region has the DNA TGTGCCAGCACCAACGGAGGGACAGGGATGTTGGTAGCTTTCTTT. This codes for CASTNGGTGMLVAFF.

The CDR3 region is CATSDAGTGGTGELFF. The CDR3 nucleotides are TGTGCCACCAGTGACGCCGGGACAGGGGGCACCGGGGAGCTGTTTTTT. This chain links TRBV24-1 with TRBJ2-2, with 11 bases lining up with TRBD1. Germline lookup yields CDR1 KGHDR and CDR2 SFDVKD. The CDR3 consists of 16 residues. Losses at the gene ends were 4 bases for V and 4 bases for J; bases not matched to a gene: 4.

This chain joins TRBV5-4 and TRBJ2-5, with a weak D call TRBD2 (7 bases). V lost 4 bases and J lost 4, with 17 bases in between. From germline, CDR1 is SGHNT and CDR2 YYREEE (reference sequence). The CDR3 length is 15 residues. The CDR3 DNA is TGTGCCAGCAGCGGCGGGGGCAGGGAGCCAGAGACCCAGTACTTC. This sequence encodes CASSGGGREPETQYF.

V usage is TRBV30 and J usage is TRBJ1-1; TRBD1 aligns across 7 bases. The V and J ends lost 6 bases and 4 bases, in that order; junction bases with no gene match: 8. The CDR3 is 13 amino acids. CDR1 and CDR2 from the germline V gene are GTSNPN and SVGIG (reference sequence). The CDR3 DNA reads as TGTGCCTGTAGTATACAGGGGACCACTGAAGCTTTCTTT. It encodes CACSIQGTTEAFF.

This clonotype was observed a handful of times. The CDR3 region is CASSPGRDTEAFF. The CDR3 DNA follows: TGTGCCAGCAGCCCCGGGCGGGACACTGAAGCTTTCTTT. The chain recombines TRBV12-3 or TRBV12-4 with TRBJ1-1; D is unclear. V lost 6 bases and J lost 3, with 11 bases in between. The CDR3 covers 13 residues.

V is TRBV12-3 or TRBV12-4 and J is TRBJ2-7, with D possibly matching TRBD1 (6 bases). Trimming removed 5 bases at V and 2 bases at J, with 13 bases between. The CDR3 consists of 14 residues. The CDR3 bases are TGTGCCAGCAGTCCACGACAGGATACCTACGAGCAGTACTTC. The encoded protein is CASSPRQDTYEQYF.

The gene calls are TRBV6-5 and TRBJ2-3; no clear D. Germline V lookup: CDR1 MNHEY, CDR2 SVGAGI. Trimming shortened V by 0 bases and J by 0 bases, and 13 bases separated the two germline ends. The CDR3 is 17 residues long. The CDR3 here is CASSYSNSLGSTDTQYF. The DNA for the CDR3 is TGTGCCAGCAGTTACTCGAATAGCCTAGGGAGCACAGATACGCAGTATTTT.

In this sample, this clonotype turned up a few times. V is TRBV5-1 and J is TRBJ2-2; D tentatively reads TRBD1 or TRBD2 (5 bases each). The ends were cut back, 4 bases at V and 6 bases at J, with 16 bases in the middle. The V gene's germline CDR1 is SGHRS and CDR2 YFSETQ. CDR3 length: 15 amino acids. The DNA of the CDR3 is TGCGCCAGCAGCCTGGGACCAGGCGCATCCGGGGAGCTGTTTTTT. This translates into CASSLGPGASGELFF. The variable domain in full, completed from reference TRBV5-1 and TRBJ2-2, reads KAGVTQTPRYLIKTRGQQVTLSCSPISGHRSVSWYQQTPGQGLQFLFEYFSETQRNKGNFPGRFSGRQFSNSRSEMNVSTLELGDSALYLCASSLGPGASGELFFGEGSRLTVL.